This entry concerns a single T cell receptor (beta chain). The antigen remains undetermined. Using its own MiXCR run on the RT-PCR reads, TCRdb lists one record per CDR3 protein. The repertoire holds hundreds of thousands of distinct CDR3 sequences, with approximately 10% as singletons. The germline V and J ends were trimmed by 1 base and 4 bases, with 11 bases remaining between them. The CDR3 is 13 residues long. Germline-derived CDR1 and CDR2 are DFQATT and SNEGSKA (reference sequence). This specimen belongs to a study of response to subunit inactivated influenza vaccine. Findings and caveats of the study: Few additional T cells are recruited per seasonal influenza vaccination, authors suggested.

This specimen consisted of PBMCs from blood, obtained on the day of vaccination. This TCR was recovered from a man in his forties or fifties who received an inactivated influenza vaccine. The gene calls are TRBV20-1 and TRBJ2-7, with D perhaps TRBD1 (6 bases). The CDR3 DNA reads as TGCAGTGCTAGAGGATGGCAGGGGTACGAGCAGTACTTC. This encodes CSARGWQGYEQYF.